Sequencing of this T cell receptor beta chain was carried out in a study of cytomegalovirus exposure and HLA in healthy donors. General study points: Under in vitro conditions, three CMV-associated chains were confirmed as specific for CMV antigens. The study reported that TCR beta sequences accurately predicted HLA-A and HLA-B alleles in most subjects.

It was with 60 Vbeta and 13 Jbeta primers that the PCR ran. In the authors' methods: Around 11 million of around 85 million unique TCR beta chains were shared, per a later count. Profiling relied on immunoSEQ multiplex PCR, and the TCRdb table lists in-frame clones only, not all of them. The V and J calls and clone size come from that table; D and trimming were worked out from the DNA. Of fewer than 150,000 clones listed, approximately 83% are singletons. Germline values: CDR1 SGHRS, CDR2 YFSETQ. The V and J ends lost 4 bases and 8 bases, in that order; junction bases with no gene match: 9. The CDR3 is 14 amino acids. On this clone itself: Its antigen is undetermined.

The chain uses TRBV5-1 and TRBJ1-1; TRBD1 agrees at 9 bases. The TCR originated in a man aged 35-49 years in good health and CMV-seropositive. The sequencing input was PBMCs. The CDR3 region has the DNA TGCGCCAGCAGCACAACGCTAGGACAGGGGGAAGCTTTCTTT. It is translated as CASSTTLGQGEAFF.